Given below is one T cell receptor beta chain in context. The clone's antigen remains unknown. Being one base from a much bigger clone, this may be a read error. This sample includes further DNA sequences coding for the same CDR3. The data were obtained in a study of OX40 agonist ivuxolimab in advanced cancers. Context from the whole study: Ivuxolimab, which targeted the costimulatory receptor OX40 (CD134), was an agonistic, fully human IgG2 monoclonal antibody. Intravenous ivuxolimab was administered to patients every 2 weeks at six dose levels: 0.01, 0.1, 0.3, 1.5, 3 and 10 mg/kg. Among the roughly 52 dose-escalation patients, approximately 20 had hepatocellular carcinoma, approximately 15 melanoma, 9 renal cell carcinoma and 9 head and neck cancer. A male proportion of 82.7% and a mean age of roughly 58 years, ranging from roughly 23 to 80, were recorded for the dose-escalation cohort. Prior anti-PD-1, anti-PD-L1 or anti-CTLA-4 therapy was permitted, and 35% to 40% of dose-escalation patients had received checkpoint inhibitors. Partial responses were achieved by three dose-escalation patients, of whom one had hepatocellular carcinoma and two had cutaneous melanoma. The purpose of peripheral TCRbeta sequencing was to test whether ivuxolimab changed TCR sequence diversity and led to clonal T-cell expansion. The paper covers the monotherapy dose-escalation part of the phase I ivuxolimab trial, which included N of about 51 patients.

To sequence the TCRbeta CDR3 region, genomic DNA was isolated from the sorted cells. The immunoSEQ Assay was used for sequencing of TCRbeta CDR3 regions. TCRdb took this table from immuneACCESS and kept in-frame rearrangements with V and J called. Such tables lack part of the clones; where checked against another copy, unresolved V genes explain under half of the gap, and the rest is unexplained. The sample table holds about 83,000 clones, of which approximately 88% were seen once. The ten largest clones capture under 7.5% of the sample. Findings and caveats that apply to the study as a whole: In the 0.1-3.0 mg/kg groups, partial responders had among the lowest normalized peripheral clonal expansion, particularly in CD8+ T cells. After ivuxolimab, expanded clones were on average more numerous among CD8+ T cells than among CD4+ T cells. The antigen specificity of the peripheral T cells that underwent clonal expansion was not determined. Clonal expansion of both CD4+ and CD8+ blood T cells was observed from baseline to week 6 at doses 0.1 to 3.0 mg/kg. Low levels of normalized T-cell clonal expansion were also seen in some patients who did not respond.

Patients with autoimmune disease history or receiving systemic immunosuppression were excluded from the trial. In every dose cohort, peripheral blood was drawn for TCR sequencing at baseline, cycle 4 day 1, and cycle 7 day 1. Samples came from an open-label, multicenter, first-in-human phase I dose-escalation trial of ivuxolimab. Adults with locally advanced or metastatic melanoma, renal cell carcinoma, hepatocellular carcinoma or head and neck squamous cell carcinoma were enrolled in the trial. Before TCR sequencing, CD4+ T cells and CD8+ T cells were sorted from peripheral blood as separate populations. The CDR3 covers 15 residues, taking in both the cysteine and the phenylalanine. The entry retains the CDR3 DNA only, 45 bases that are in frame from base 1. The germline V gene specifies SGHDT as CDR1 and YYEEEE as CDR2.

The receptor was isolated from an adult with an advanced solid tumor such as melanoma, head and neck, liver or kidney cancer. The rearrangement combines TRBV5-6 with TRBJ2-1; TRBD1 agrees with 7 junctional bases. Sequenced material: CD4+ or CD8+ T cells sorted from blood, taken in a trial of the OX40 agonist ivuxolimab. The CDR3 is CASSLGDREYNEQFF. The DNA is TGTGCCAGCAGCTTGGGCGACAGGGAGTACAATGAACAGTTCTTC. Where the CDR3 stops, the reference TRBV5-6 and TRBJ2-1 genes take over; the full variable domain is DAGVTQSPTHLIKTRGQQVTLRCSPKSGHDTVSWYQQALGQGPQFIFQYYEEEERQRGNFPDRFSGHQFPNYSSELNVNALLLGDSALYLCASSLGDREYNEQFFGPGTRLTVL.